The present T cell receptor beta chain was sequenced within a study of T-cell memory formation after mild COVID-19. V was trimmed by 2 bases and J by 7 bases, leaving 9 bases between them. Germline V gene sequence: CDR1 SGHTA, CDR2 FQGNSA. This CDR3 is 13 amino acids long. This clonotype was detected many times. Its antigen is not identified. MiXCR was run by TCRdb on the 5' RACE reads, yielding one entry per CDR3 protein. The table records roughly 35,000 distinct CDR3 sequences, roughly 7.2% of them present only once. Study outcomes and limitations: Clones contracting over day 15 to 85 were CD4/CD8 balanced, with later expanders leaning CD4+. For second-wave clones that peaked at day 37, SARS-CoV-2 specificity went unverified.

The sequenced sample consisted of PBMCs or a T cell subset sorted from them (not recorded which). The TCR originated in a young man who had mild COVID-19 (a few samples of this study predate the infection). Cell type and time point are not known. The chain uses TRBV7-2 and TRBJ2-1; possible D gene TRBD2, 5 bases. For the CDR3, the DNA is TGTGCCAGCAGCTTAAGCGGCAAGAATGAGCAGTTCTTC. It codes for CASSLSGKNEQFF. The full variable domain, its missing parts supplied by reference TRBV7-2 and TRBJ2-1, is GAGVSQSPSNKVTEKGKDVELRCDPISGHTALYWYRQSLGQGLEFLIYFQGNSAPDKSGLPSDRFSAERTGGSVSTLTIQRTQQEDSAVYLCASSLSGKNEQFFGPGTRLTVL.